This TCR beta chain appears in the sequencing data of a study of cytomegalovirus exposure and HLA in healthy donors. General study results and limits: The authors later found TCR association rates varying by HLA locus, with DRB1 most and HLA-C fewest. CMV serostatus alone was available as immune exposure information.

The PCR used 60 Vbeta and 13 Jbeta primers. TCRdb keeps only in-frame clones here, not all; method: immunoSEQ multiplex PCR. Here the sample spans 100,000 to 150,000 clones, roughly 18% being singletons. Per the germline V gene, CDR1 is SGHDT and CDR2 is YYEEEE. The V end was cut by 2 bases, the J end by 0 bases, with 9 bases between. The length of the CDR3 is 15 residues. This clone was seen at least ten times. Its antigen is undetermined. The chain employs TRBV5-6 and TRBJ2-1, with D perhaps matching TRBD2 (5 bases). Material: PBMCs. The sequence was obtained from a female donor in good health and CMV-seropositive. CDR3 amino acids: CASSFGLSSYNEQFF. CDR3 coding DNA: TGTGCCAGCAGCTTTGGACTGAGCTCCTACAATGAGCAGTTCTTC.